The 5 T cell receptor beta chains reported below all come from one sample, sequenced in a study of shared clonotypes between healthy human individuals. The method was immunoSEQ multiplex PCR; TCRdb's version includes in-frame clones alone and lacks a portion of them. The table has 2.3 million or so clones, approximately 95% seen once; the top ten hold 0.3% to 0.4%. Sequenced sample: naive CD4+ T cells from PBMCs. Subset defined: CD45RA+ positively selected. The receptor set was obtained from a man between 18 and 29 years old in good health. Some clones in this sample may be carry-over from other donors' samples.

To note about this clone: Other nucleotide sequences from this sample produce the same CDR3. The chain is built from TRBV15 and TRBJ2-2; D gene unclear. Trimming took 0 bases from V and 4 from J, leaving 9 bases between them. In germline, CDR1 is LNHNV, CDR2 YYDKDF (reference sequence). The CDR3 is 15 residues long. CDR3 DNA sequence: TGTGCCACCAGCAGAGATTCACGAGGCACCGGGGAGCTGTTTTTT. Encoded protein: CATSRDSRGTGELFF.

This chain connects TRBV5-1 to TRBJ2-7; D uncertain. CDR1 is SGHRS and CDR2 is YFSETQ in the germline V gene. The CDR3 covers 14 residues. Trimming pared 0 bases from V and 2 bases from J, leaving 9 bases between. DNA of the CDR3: TGCGCCAGCAGCTTGGCAGACCTCGCCTACGAGCAGTACTTC. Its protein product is CASSLADLAYEQYF.

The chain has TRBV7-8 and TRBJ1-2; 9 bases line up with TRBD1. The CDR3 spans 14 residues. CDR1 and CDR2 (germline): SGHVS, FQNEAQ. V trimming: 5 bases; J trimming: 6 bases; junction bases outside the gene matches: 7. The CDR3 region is CASSHDRGSDGYTF. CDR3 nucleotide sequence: TGTGCCAGCAGCCACGACAGGGGGTCAGATGGCTACACCTTC. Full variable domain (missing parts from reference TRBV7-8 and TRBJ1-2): GAGVSQSPRYKVAKRGQDVALRCDPISGHVSLFWYQQALGQGPEFLTYFQNEAQLDKSGLPSDRFFAERPEGSVSTLKIQRTQQEDSAVYLCASSHDRGSDGYTFGSGTRLTVV.

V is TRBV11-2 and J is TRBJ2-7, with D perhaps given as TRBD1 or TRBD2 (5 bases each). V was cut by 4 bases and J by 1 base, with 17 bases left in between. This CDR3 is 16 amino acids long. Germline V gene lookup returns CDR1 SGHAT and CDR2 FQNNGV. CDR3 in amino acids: CASSSRDGGESYEQYF. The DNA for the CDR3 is TGTGCCAGCAGCTCCAGGGACGGAGGAGAATCCTACGAGCAGTACTTC.

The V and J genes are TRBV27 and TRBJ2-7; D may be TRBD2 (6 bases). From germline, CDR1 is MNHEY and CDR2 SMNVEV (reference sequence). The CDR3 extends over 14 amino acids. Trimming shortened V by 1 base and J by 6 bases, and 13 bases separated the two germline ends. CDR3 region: CASSLFGGQVEQYF. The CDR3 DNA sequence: TGTGCCAGCAGTTTATTCGGGGGTCAGGTCGAGCAGTACTTC.